Here is one T cell receptor beta chain with its context. What this receptor recognizes is not known. Per-base quality was not reported, and no clone a single base away is much larger than it. TCRbeta chain sequencing was performed with the immunoSEQ platform. Turning to the authors' computational methods: When conventional T cell repertoires were pooled, patients gave 110,000 or so distinct in-frame TCRbeta sequences, while healthy donors gave 130,000 to 150,000. Treg TCRbeta sequences found in two or more individuals were defined as public, and these public Treg TCRbeta sequences were then searched for in Tconv repertoires. Differences between groups were assessed by Mann-Whitney U tests with Bonferroni-Dunn correction in GraphPad Prism 7.03. TCRdb re-hosts the immuneACCESS table, in-frame sequences only. Its copies lack some clones; in the studies checked, an unresolved V gene accounts for under half of them, and the cause for the rest is not known. The DNA was the basis for D and trimming; V, J and clone size are from that table. Within this sample are tens of thousands of clones, with 97% of them counted one time only. The ten largest clones capture over 0.15% of the sample.

Conventional CD4 T cells were sorted as cells that were CD4+CD127+. The AIRE-deficient patients had APECED syndrome. Sorting of Tconv and Treg cells intended for TCRbeta sequencing was performed on a FACSAria flow cytometer. The sorted cells went into 5-ml round-bottom polystyrene tubes, and the dry cell pellets were then frozen at -80 degrees C until sequencing. The data were taken from a study of B cell selection in AIRE deficiency (dated by TCRdb to the late 2010s). Concerning the study at large: TCRbeta repertoires of sorted blood CD4+ conventional T cells and regulatory T cells were compared between AIRE-deficient patients and healthy controls. The TCR-sequenced cohort comprised about five AIRE-deficient APECED patients and about five healthy control donors. The full study reports these points: Sequencing covered only TCRbeta chains, and approximately 35% of shared healthy-donor Treg sequences were also present in healthy Tconv, possibly due to differing TCRalpha chains. Among a few thousand shared Treg TCRbeta sequences, approximately 32% were found to be shared only among healthy donors and approximately 9.3% only among patients, suggesting that Treg selection is less efficient in the absence of AIRE. Shorter CDR3s were found in shared Treg sequences, reflecting a bias toward rearrangements containing few non-templated nucleotide insertions. Roughly 28% of the Treg TCRbeta sequences shared among healthy donors were detected in patient Tconv cells, suggesting that Treg-biased clones are diverted into the Tconv compartment. TCRBV gene usage, CDR3 length and TCR diversity in Tconv and Treg cells from AIRE-deficient patients were found to be similar to those in cells from healthy donors.

Trimming leaves V shorter by 5 bases and J shorter by 2 bases, with the junction holding 15 bases beyond the gene matches. Reading the germline V gene (reference sequence) gives CDR1 LNHDA and CDR2 SQIVND. From the cysteine up to the phenylalanine, the CDR3 has a length of 19 residues. The retained sequence is limited to the CDR3, 57 bases, with the frame set at the first base. The TCR sequence derives from a human donor with AIRE deficiency. The chain was built from TRBV19 and TRBJ2-7, and TRBD2 matches 13 of the central bases. Sequenced input: conventional CD4+ T cells sorted from PBMCs. The CDR3 protein is CASSPGVWTSGRETYEQYF. The bases read TGTGCCAGTAGTCCAGGGGTCTGGACTAGCGGGAGAGAGACCTACGAGCAGTACTTC. Joined to the reference TRBV19 and TRBJ2-7 proteins, this CDR3 gives the full variable domain: DGGITQSPKYLFRKEGQNVTLSCEQNLNHDAMYWYRQDPGQGLRLIYYSQIVNDFQKGDIAEGYSVSREKKESFPLTVTSAQKNPTAFYLCASSPGVWTSGRETYEQYFGPGTRLTVT.